A selection of T cell receptor beta chains follows, all from one sample in a study of blood T cell repertoires in COVID-19. Assay used: immunoSEQ multiplex PCR; TCRdb lists only in-frame clones, some missing. The data show about 150,000 clones, around 88% seen once. The sequenced material came from peripheral blood. The source is a man aged 60-69 years with active or convalescent COVID-19. Both conserved end residues are part of each CDR3. The order of the fields is CDR3 DNA, CDR3 protein, D gene, J gene, clone size, V gene. D genes are given only for firm matches. Only some rows state a clone size, as once, few, many or a class for expanded clones.

DNA: TGTGCCAGCAGCAAAGCGGACAGGCTGATCCGCGAGCAGTACTTC; CDR3: CASSKADRLIREQYF; D: -; J: TRBJ2-7; size: once; V: TRBV21-1
DNA: TGTGCCTGGAACAGGGATAGCAATCAGCCCCAGCATTTT; CDR3: CAWNRDSNQPQHF; D: -; J: TRBJ1-5; size: -; V: TRBV30
DNA: TGTGCCAGCTCACCCGCTCGGGACACTGAAGCTTTCTTT; CDR3: CASSPARDTEAFF; D: -; J: TRBJ1-1; size: -; V: TRBV18
DNA: TGCGCCAGCAGCCACTTAGCCCCAGGGTGGGGGGTCGCCAACACTGAAGCTTTCTTT; CDR3: CASSHLAPGWGVANTEAFF; D: -; J: TRBJ1-1; size: -; V: TRBV4-3
DNA: TGTGCCAGCTCACCACCTCTCAGGGGACAGGTAATTGCCCACTCGCAGGGCGAGCAGTACTTC; CDR3: CASSPPLRGQVIAHSQGEQYF; D: TRBD1; J: TRBJ2-7; size: -; V: TRBV18
DNA: TGCGCCAGCAGTGAGTCTGCCAAGCCCTATGGCTACACCTTC; CDR3: CASSESAKPYGYTF; D: -; J: TRBJ1-2; size: -; V: TRBV10-1
DNA: TGTGCCAGCACCCTAGGAGGGCAGATTTCCTACGAGCAGTACTTC; CDR3: CASTLGGQISYEQYF; D: -; J: TRBJ2-7; size: -; V: TRBV11-3
DNA: TGTGCCAGCAGTGACGGGGGGTATGGCTACACCTTC; CDR3: CASSDGGYGYTF; D: -; J: TRBJ1-2; size: -; V: TRBV6-4
DNA: TGTGCCAGCAGCTTATTCGCCCAGGGGGCTAGCGGGGAGCTGTTTTTT; CDR3: CASSLFAQGASGELFF; D: TRBD1; J: TRBJ2-2; size: -; V: TRBV7-2
DNA: TGTGCCAGCTCAGGATACGTCGGGAAGACGGACACGCAGTATTTT; CDR3: CASSGYVGKTDTQYF; D: -; J: TRBJ2-3; size: once; V: TRBV18
DNA: TGTGCCAGTAGTATAGCGGGGGACAGCGACTACGAGCAGTACTTC; CDR3: CASSIAGDSDYEQYF; D: -; J: TRBJ2-7; size: -; V: TRBV19
DNA: TGCGCCAGCAGCTTGTCCCCGGGACAGACTATTTACGAGCAGTACTTC; CDR3: CASSLSPGQTIYEQYF; D: TRBD1; J: TRBJ2-7; size: -; V: TRBV5-1
DNA: TGTGCCAGCTCAGCGAGACAGGTGCCTGGCTACACCTTC; CDR3: CASSARQVPGYTF; D: -; J: TRBJ1-2; size: few; V: TRBV18
DNA: TGTGCCACTCGCACCTTCGGACTAGCGCGATTCCGAGATACGCAGTATTTT; CDR3: CATRTFGLARFRDTQYF; D: TRBD2; J: TRBJ2-3; size: -; V: TRBV2
DNA: TGTGCCAGCAGCTTAGTAAAGACTAGCGGGTATGAGTTCTTC; CDR3: CASSLVKTSGYEFF; D: TRBD2; J: TRBJ2-1; size: -; V: TRBV7-2
DNA: TGTGCCACCAGCCTAGACGGACAGGGTCGGCAGCCCCAGCATTTT; CDR3: CATSLDGQGRQPQHF; D: TRBD1; J: TRBJ1-5; size: -; V: TRBV15
DNA: TGTGCAAGTCGCCGCGAAGTCTCAGGGGGGAGCACTGAAGCTTTCTTT; CDR3: CASRREVSGGSTEAFF; D: -; J: TRBJ1-1; size: -; V: TRBV12-2
DNA: TGTGCCAGCAGCTTAGGACATGACAGTCTGAACACTGAAGCTTTCTTT; CDR3: CASSLGHDSLNTEAFF; D: -; J: TRBJ1-1; size: once; V: TRBV7-6